A selection of T cell receptor beta chains follows, all from one sample in a study of control samples from healthy donors and cancer patients. The table came from immunoSEQ multiplex PCR; TCRdb's copy has only in-frame clones and leaves some out. There are about 92,000 clones in the sample; approximately 82% occur only once, and approximately 9.4% lies in the top ten. Sequencing was performed on blood. These receptor sequences come from a woman in her fifties or sixties in good health. Both conserved end residues are part of each CDR3. The D gene is left open where the match is weak. Some rows have no size entry. The others give once, few or many, or a class for an expanded clone.

>NA|TRBJ2-1|14|NA|TRBV28
CASSLGLAGNEQFF
TGTGCCAGCAGTTTAGGGCTAGCTGGTAATGAGCAGTTCTTC
>NA|TRBJ1-1|12|NA|TRBV7-9
CASSFQDTEAFF
TGTGCCAGCAGCTTTCAGGACACTGAAGCTTTCTTT
>NA|TRBJ1-2|13|TRBD1|TRBV19
CASSGQGKYGYTF
TGTGCCAGTAGTGGACAGGGGAAGTATGGCTACACCTTC
>few|TRBJ2-7|15|NA|TRBV6-2/TRBV6-3
CASSYKGGSSYEQYF
TGTGCCAGCAGTTACAAGGGGGGAAGCTCCTACGAGCAGTACTTC
>few|TRBJ2-1|14|NA|TRBV19
CASSIEGGVNEQFF
TGTGCCAGTAGTATAGAGGGGGGAGTTAATGAGCAGTTCTTC
>few|TRBJ1-3|12|NA|TRBV7-5
CARSFRENTIYF
TGTGCCAGAAGCTTCCGGGAGAACACCATATATTTT
>NA|TRBJ2-7|16|TRBD1|TRBV23-1
CASRGPPGQADYEQYF
TGCGCCAGCAGAGGACCTCCGGGACAGGCGGACTACGAGCAGTACTTC
>NA|TRBJ1-5|14|TRBD1|TRBV19
CATGQAYSNQPQHF
TGTGCCACCGGACAGGCTTATAGCAATCAGCCCCAGCATTTT
>NA|TRBJ2-7|14|TRBD2|TRBV6-5
CASSYSGRAWEQYF
TGTGCCAGCAGTTATAGCGGGAGAGCTTGGGAGCAGTACTTC
>NA|TRBJ2-7|13|TRBD2|TRBV7-2
CASSRSGGEEQYF
TGTGCCAGCAGCCGTAGCGGGGGGGAGGAGCAGTACTTC
>NA|TRBJ1-1|13|NA|TRBV12-3/TRBV12-4
CASSFYLNTEAFF
TGTGCCAGCAGTTTTTATCTGAACACTGAAGCTTTCTTT
>NA|TRBJ1-4|15|NA|TRBV6-5
CASSQDLATNEKLFF
TGTGCCAGCAGCCAGGATCTTGCAACTAATGAAAAACTGTTTTTT
>once|TRBJ2-6|16|NA|TRBV14
CASRPDTGSGANVLTF
TGTGCCAGCAGACCCGACACAGGGTCTGGGGCCAACGTCCTGACTTTC
>NA|TRBJ2-3|15|TRBD2|TRBV6-1
CASSESGGGTDTQYF
TGTGCCAGCAGTGAAAGCGGCGGGGGGACAGATACGCAGTATTTT
>NA|TRBJ2-2|16|TRBD1|TRBV28
CASSTDRGRENGELFF
TGTGCCAGCAGTACTGACAGGGGGCGGGAGAACGGGGAGCTGTTTTTT
>NA|TRBJ2-1|18|TRBD2|TRBV24-1
CATSERAPGLAGSNEQFF
TGTGCCACCAGTGAACGTGCCCCGGGACTAGCGGGAAGCAATGAGCAGTTCTTC
>NA|TRBJ1-2|12|NA|TRBV19
CASTKGENGYTF
TGTGCCAGTACAAAAGGGGAGAATGGCTACACCTTC
>NA|TRBJ1-4|17|TRBD1|TRBV4-1
CASSQVDRGTTKEKLFF
TGCGCCAGCAGCCAGGTTGACAGGGGAACAACGAAAGAAAAACTGTTTTTT
>once|TRBJ2-7|15|NA|TRBV6-5
CASRLGTGTVSEQYF
TGTGCCAGCAGACTCGGAACAGGGACGGTCTCCGAGCAGTACTTC
>NA|TRBJ2-2|15|TRBD1|TRBV18
CASHRQGSHTGELFF
TGTGCCTCTCACAGACAGGGGTCCCACACCGGGGAGCTGTTTTTT
>few|TRBJ1-6|15|TRBD1|TRBV7-2
CASSLEGTGVSPLHF
TGTGCCAGCAGCTTAGAAGGGACAGGGGTTTCACCCCTCCACTTT
>NA|TRBJ2-1|17|NA|TRBV7-6
CASSLAAGSTSYNEQFF
TGTGCCAGCAGCTTAGCCGCGGGGTCAACCTCCTACAATGAGCAGTTCTTC
>NA|TRBJ1-2|13|NA|TRBV27
CASSLQGSYGYTF
TGTGCCAGCAGTTTACAAGGAAGCTATGGCTACACCTTC
>NA|TRBJ2-7|15|TRBD2|TRBV19
CASSLRLREVYEQYF
TGTGCCAGTAGTTTGAGGCTCCGGGAGGTCTACGAGCAGTACTTC
>NA|TRBJ2-7|13|NA|TRBV5-1
CASSRDTSYEQYF
TGCGCCAGCAGCCGAGACACCAGCTACGAGCAGTACTTC
>NA|TRBJ1-1|13|NA|TRBV7-9
CASSYNRDTEAFF
TGTGCCAGCAGCTACAACAGGGACACTGAAGCTTTCTTT
>NA|TRBJ2-5|15|TRBD2|TRBV9
CASSAWIGLEETQYF
TGTGCCAGCAGCGCTTGGATAGGACTAGAAGAGACCCAGTACTTC
>NA|TRBJ2-5|16|NA|TRBV7-9
CASSSGRGGIQETQYF
TGTGCCAGCAGCTCGGGCCGAGGGGGAATCCAAGAGACCCAGTACTTC
>NA|TRBJ2-1|12|NA|TRBV7-8
CASSQQNSGQFF
TGTGCCAGCAGCCAACAAAACTCGGGGCAGTTCTTC
>NA|TRBJ1-2|13|NA|TRBV7-9
CASRRTETYGYTF
TGTGCCAGCAGACGGACAGAGACCTATGGCTACACCTTC
>NA|TRBJ2-7|16|TRBD1|TRBV27
CASSSGQGAPSYEQYF
TGTGCCAGCAGTTCAGGACAGGGGGCTCCCTCCTACGAGCAGTACTTC
>NA|TRBJ2-7|14|NA|TRBV4-3
CASSQRGGPYEQYF
TGCGCCAGCAGCCAACGAGGAGGCCCCTACGAGCAGTACTTC
>NA|TRBJ1-5|12|NA|TRBV12-3/TRBV12-4
CASRLGNQPQHF
TGTGCCAGCAGATTGGGGAACCAGCCCCAGCATTTT
>once|TRBJ1-1|14|TRBD1|TRBV14
CASRGQGMGTEAFF
TGTGCCAGCAGAGGACAGGGTATGGGCACTGAAGCTTTCTTT
>many|TRBJ2-7|13|TRBD1|TRBV6-5
CASSRGQVYEQYF
TGTGCCAGCAGTAGGGGACAGGTTTACGAGCAGTACTTC
>NA|TRBJ2-7|14|NA|TRBV15
CATAASGITYEQYF
TGTGCCACCGCTGCGTCAGGGATAACCTACGAGCAGTACTTC
>NA|TRBJ1-5|13|NA|TRBV18
CASSRTGNQPQHF
TGTGCCAGCTCACGGACAGGCAATCAGCCCCAGCATTTT
>NA|TRBJ2-7|12|NA|TRBV7-2
CASSLDLGEQYF
TGTGCCAGCAGCCTCGATCTGGGCGAGCAGTACTTC
>NA|TRBJ1-1|13|NA|TRBV9
CASSVSDNFEAFF
TGTGCCAGCAGCGTCAGTGACAACTTTGAAGCTTTCTTT
>NA|TRBJ1-5|14|NA|TRBV19
CASSIRGPNQPQHF
TGTGCCAGTAGTATACGAGGGCCCAATCAGCCCCAGCATTTT
>NA|TRBJ1-1|13|TRBD1|TRBV12-3/TRBV12-4
CASRGQLDTEAFF
TGTGCCAGCAGGGGACAGTTGGACACTGAAGCTTTCTTT
>few|TRBJ2-7|14|NA|TRBV2
CASSEGGYLYEQYF
TGTGCCAGCAGTGAAGGCGGGTATCTCTACGAGCAGTACTTC
>NA|TRBJ2-3|18|TRBD2|TRBV3-1/TRBV3-2
CASSPPTSGRPWGDTQYF
TGTGCCAGCAGCCCGCCGACTAGCGGGAGACCCTGGGGAGATACGCAGTATTTT
>once|TRBJ2-2|17|NA|TRBV10-1
CASSESSARAVAGELFF
TGCGCCAGCAGTGAGTCGTCCGCCAGGGCGGTAGCCGGGGAGCTGTTTTTT
>NA|TRBJ2-7|14|NA|TRBV19
CASSWETFSYEQYF
TGTGCCAGTAGCTGGGAGACATTCTCCTACGAGCAGTACTTC
>NA|TRBJ1-6|14|NA|TRBV7-9
CASSLEQYNSPLHF
TGTGCCAGCAGCTTAGAACAGTATAATTCACCCCTCCACTTT
>NA|TRBJ2-3|11|NA|TRBV6-6
CATLSTDTQYF
TGTGCCACCCTTAGCACAGATACGCAGTATTTT
>NA|TRBJ2-7|15|TRBD2|TRBV3-1/TRBV3-2
CASSPGLADTYEQYF
TGTGCCAGCAGCCCCGGACTAGCGGATACCTACGAGCAGTACTTC
>NA|TRBJ1-1|15|TRBD1|TRBV19
CASNLRGQGYTEAFF
TGTGCCAGTAACCTTAGAGGACAGGGGTACACTGAAGCTTTCTTT
>once|TRBJ1-1|12|NA|TRBV12-3/TRBV12-4
CASSFMETEAFF
TGTGCCAGCAGTTTCATGGAAACTGAAGCTTTCTTT
>NA|TRBJ1-5|11|NA|TRBV12-3/TRBV12-4
CASGLLSPQHF
TGTGCCAGCGGGCTTTTAAGTCCCCAGCATTTT